Below are 27 T cell receptor beta chains sequenced from a single sample in a study of cytotoxic CD8 clonotypes in ibrutinib-treated CLL. This table comes from immunoSEQ multiplex PCR, and its TCRdb copy is limited to in-frame clones, with some not included. The sample comprises 130,000 or so clones, 60% to 80% of which are singletons, and less than 30% rests with the top ten. The source material was PBMCs, sampled after 12 months of ibrutinib treatment. The receptors shown here come from a human donor with chronic lymphocytic leukemia.

The CDR3 region has the DNA TGTGCCAGCAGAGTGGGGGGGCACGGCTACACCTTC. Its protein product is CASRVGGHGYTF. V and J are TRBV6-5 and TRBJ1-2, with D possibly matching TRBD1 (6 bases). Trimming took off 6 bases at V and 8 bases at J, with 13 bases between the two ends. Germline CDR1 reads MNHEY; CDR2 reads SVGAGI. This CDR3 comprises 12 residues.

This clone was seen a handful of times. The V and J genes are TRBV5-1 and TRBJ2-3, with D uncertain. CDR3 size: 13 residues. Germline V lookup: CDR1 SGHRS, CDR2 YFSETQ. The V gene lost 6 bases and the J gene lost 2 bases, with 10 bases spanning the gap. CDR3 loop: CASTRLNTDTQYF. The CDR3 coding sequence is TGCGCCAGCACTAGACTTAACACAGATACGCAGTATTTT. Complete variable domain (other parts from reference TRBV5-1 and TRBJ2-3): KAGVTQTPRYLIKTRGQQVTLSCSPISGHRSVSWYQQTPGQGLQFLFEYFSETQRNKGNFPGRFSGRQFSNSRSEMNVSTLELGDSALYLCASTRLNTDTQYFGPGTRLTVL.

The rearrangement links TRBV6-5 to TRBJ1-1; 9 nucleotides line up with TRBD1. CDR3 length: 16 amino acids. Germline loops: CDR1 MNHEY, CDR2 SVGAGI. V gave up 4 bases and J gave up 0 bases; unmatched junction bases: 6. CDR3 bases: TGTGCCAGCAGTTGGGACAGGGCTGGCATGAACACTGAAGCTTTCTTT. This gives the protein CASSWDRAGMNTEAFF.

This chain uses TRBV5-1 with TRBJ2-5, with 9 positions matching TRBD1. J lost 5 bases, V lost 4 bases, and 9 bases had no gene match. This CDR3 is 15 amino acids long. Per the germline V gene, CDR1 is SGHRS and CDR2 is YFSETQ. The CDR3 loop is CASSIRDRDRETQYF. The DNA of the CDR3 is TGCGCCAGCAGCATACGGGACAGGGATAGGGAGACCCAGTACTTC.

V is TRBV15 and J is TRBJ2-1, with D perhaps matching TRBD1 (6 bases). Germline V CDR1 and CDR2: LNHNV, YYDKDF (reference sequence). The CDR3 spans 14 residues. Trimming stripped 5 bases from V and 7 bases from J, with 15 bases between. CDR3 loop: CATSFGQTGNEQFF. CDR3 DNA sequence: TGTGCCACCAGCTTCGGACAGACGGGGAATGAGCAGTTCTTC.

The chain combines TRBV6-5 with TRBJ2-5; weak D call: TRBD1 (6 bases). CDR3 length: 12 amino acids. V was pared by 5 bases and J by 4 bases, with 8 bases between. Germline V CDR1 and CDR2: MNHEY, SVGAGI. The CDR3 here is CASSQQGETQYF. DNA for the CDR3: TGTGCCAGCAGTCAACAGGGAGAGACCCAGTACTTC.

CDR3 protein: CASSERDGELFF. The DNA of the CDR3 is TGTGCCAGCAGTGAAAGGGACGGGGAGCTGTTTTTT. This sequence joins TRBV6-5 and TRBJ2-2; no clear D. Germline assignment: CDR1 MNHEY and CDR2 SVGAGI. V lost 5 bases, J lost 7 bases, and 8 bases lay in between. The CDR3 is 12 residues long.

This chain links TRBV28 with TRBJ1-1; TRBD1 matches 9 bases. The length of the CDR3 is 15 residues. From germline, CDR1 is MDHEN and CDR2 SYDVKM. Trimming removed 4 bases from V and 9 bases from J; junction bases left unmatched: 12. CDR3: CASSSAGTGYPKAFF. DNA for the CDR3: TGTGCCAGCAGTTCCGCCGGGACAGGGTACCCGAAAGCTTTCTTT.

This clone was picked up a small number of times. The chain employs TRBV6-4 and TRBJ1-2; the D is unclear. The CDR3 sequence is 13 residues long. The V end was cut by 0 bases, the J end by 8 bases, with 10 bases between. Germline lookup yields CDR1 MRHNA and CDR2 SNTAGT. Written as DNA, the CDR3 is TGTGCCAGCAGTGACTCACGGGCCGGCGGCTACACCTTC. It codes for CASSDSRAGGYTF.

The chain joins TRBV2 to TRBJ2-7; either TRBD1 or TRBD2 may supply D (6 bases each). Germline values: CDR1 SNHLY, CDR2 FYNNEI. V was clipped by 0 bases and J by 5 bases, with 17 bases between them. CDR3 length equals 16 residues. CDR3 region: CASSEAALGGRDEQYF. CDR3 nucleotide sequence: TGTGCCAGCAGTGAAGCGGCTTTGGGGGGCCGGGACGAGCAGTACTTC.

The chain uses TRBV19 and TRBJ1-2; 7 nucleotides align to TRBD1. The CDR3 contains 14 residues. Germline V gene sequence: CDR1 LNHDA, CDR2 SQIVND (reference sequence). With 9 bases clipped from V and 7 bases from J, the junction kept 14 bases outside the gene matches. CDR3 in DNA: TGTGCCAGCCAGACCGGGACAGAGCTCTCTGGCTACACCTTC. It codes for CASQTGTELSGYTF. Full variable domain (remainder filled in from reference TRBV19 and TRBJ1-2): DGGITQSPKYLFRKEGQNVTLSCEQNLNHDAMYWYRQDPGQGLRLIYYSQIVNDFQKGDIAEGYSVSREKKESFPLTVTSAQKNPTAFYLCASQTGTELSGYTFGSGTRLTVV.

The CDR3 region has the DNA TGTGCCAGCAGTTCCCGGACAGCCGTTAGCAATCAGCCCCAGCATTTT. This encodes CASSSRTAVSNQPQHF. V usage is TRBV28 and J usage is TRBJ1-5, with TRBD1 as a possible D gene (6 bases). Germline CDR1 reads MDHEN; CDR2 reads SYDVKM. The CDR3 extends over 16 amino acids. V lost 4 bases and J lost 0, with 13 bases in between.

This sequence joins TRBV5-1 and TRBJ2-2; D gene ambiguous. The V end was cut by 0 bases, the J end by 4 bases, with 7 bases between. The CDR3 contains 14 residues. The germline V gene has CDR1 SGHRS and CDR2 YFSETQ. CDR3: CASSLGPITGELFF. DNA for the CDR3: TGCGCCAGCAGCTTGGGACCGATCACCGGGGAGCTGTTTTTT.

The genes are TRBV16 and TRBJ2-3, with D hard to call. Trimming took off 5 bases at V and 2 bases at J, with 8 bases between the two ends. CDR3 size: 13 residues. Germline assignment: CDR1 KGHSY and CDR2 FQNENV. The CDR3 region has the DNA TGTGCCAGCAGCACCCAAGTCACAGATACGCAGTATTTT. This encodes CASSTQVTDTQYF.

This chain joins TRBV14 and TRBJ2-7; D is unresolved. Looked up from germline, CDR1 is SGHDN and CDR2 is FVKESK. CDR3 length: 14 residues. Trimming removed 4 bases from V and 6 bases from J, with 16 bases in between. CDR3 DNA sequence: TGTGCCAGCAGCCCCGGATGGGCAGTCCGCGAGCAGTACTTC. Protein sequence: CASSPGWAVREQYF.

V gene TRBV6-5 combines with J gene TRBJ1-2; unclear D gene. CDR1 MNHEY and CDR2 SVGAGI come from the germline V gene. The CDR3 spans 14 residues. Trimming removed 3 bases at V and 3 bases at J, with 11 bases between. CDR3 amino acids: CASSYLSEDYGYTF. CDR3 in DNA: TGTGCCAGCAGTTATCTCAGCGAGGACTATGGCTACACCTTC.

The rearrangement links TRBV28 to TRBJ1-5; TRBD1 aligns across 7 bases. This CDR3 is built from 14 residues. Per the germline V gene, CDR1 is MDHEN and CDR2 is SYDVKM. The junction had 3 bases not matched to a gene; V was cut back by 5 bases and J by 2 bases. The CDR3, as DNA: TGTGCCAGCAGTGCACAGGGGCGCAATCAGCCCCAGCATTTT. It specifies CASSAQGRNQPQHF.

This clone was counted only a few times. The chain links TRBV7-2 to TRBJ2-1; 7 bases align to TRBD2. CDR3 length: 14 amino acids. Germline assignment: CDR1 SGHTA and CDR2 FQGNSA. With 5 bases clipped from V and 5 bases from J, the junction kept 6 bases outside the gene matches. The CDR3 DNA follows: TGTGCCAGCAGCCCCCTAGCGGTAGACAATGAGCAGTTCTTC. It yields the protein CASSPLAVDNEQFF.

The J gene is TRBJ1-5, the V gene TRBV5-1, with TRBD1 as a possible D gene (6 bases). Germline V CDR1 and CDR2: SGHRS, YFSETQ. Between the trimmed V and J ends, which lost 2 bases and 5 bases, there was a span of 14 bases. CDR3 length: 15 residues. The CDR3 sequence is CASSLIGGRDQPQHF. CDR3 nucleotides: TGCGCCAGCAGCTTAATAGGGGGTCGGGATCAGCCCCAGCATTTT.

This chain links TRBV7-2 with TRBJ2-3, with 8 bases aligning to TRBD2. Trimming took 2 bases from V and 9 from J; bases not matched to a gene: 7. There are 14 residues in the CDR3. Looked up from germline, CDR1 is SGHTA and CDR2 is FQGNSA. CDR3 DNA: TGTGCCAGCAGCTTATTAATAGCGGGGCGGACGCAGTATTTT. Translation: CASSLLIAGRTQYF.

V is TRBV14 and J is TRBJ2-7; D uncertain. The CDR3 has 14 amino acids. Trimming removed 0 bases at V and 4 bases at J, with 10 bases between. Germline V gene lookup returns CDR1 SGHDN and CDR2 FVKESK. CDR3 nucleotides: TGTGCCAGCAGCCAAGATTTCAACAGTTACGAGCAGTACTTC. Its protein is CASSQDFNSYEQYF. The variable domain in full, with the rest retrieved from reference TRBV14 and TRBJ2-7, is EAGVTQFPSHSVIEKGQTVTLRCDPISGHDNLYWYRRVMGKEIKFLLHFVKESKQDESGMPNNRFLAERTGGTYSTLKVQPAELEDSGVYFCASSQDFNSYEQYFGPGTRLTVT.

The chain links TRBV28 to TRBJ1-2, with a weak D call TRBD1 (5 bases). The CDR3 has 14 amino acids. Trimming took off 7 bases at V and 1 base at J, with 13 bases between the two ends. Germline values: CDR1 MDHEN, CDR2 SYDVKM. Here the CDR3 reads CASIPGDLNYGYTF. CDR3 nucleotide sequence: TGTGCCAGCATCCCGGGGGATCTTAACTATGGCTACACCTTC.

The rearrangement joins TRBV21-1 to TRBJ2-3; the table's D call of TRBD2 was not tested on the DNA. TRBV21-1 is a pseudogene. The CDR3 is made up of 15 amino acids. DNA of the CDR3: TGTGCCAGCAGCAAAGTAAGTCTACGCACAGATACGCAGTATTTT. Amino acids: CASSKVSLRTDTQYF.

This clone was picked up a small number of times. This chain uses TRBV11-3 with TRBJ2-2; D remains unclear. The CDR3 is made up of 11 amino acids. Between the trimmed V and J ends, which lost 3 bases and 8 bases, there was a span of 4 bases. Germline CDR1 and CDR2: SGHNT and YENEEA. In DNA form, the CDR3 reads TGTGCCAGCAGCTTTAAAGGGGAGCTGTTTTTT. Translated: CASSFKGELFF. Full variable domain (missing parts from reference TRBV11-3 and TRBJ2-2): EAGVVQSPRYKIIEKKQPVAFWCNPISGHNTLYWYLQNLGQGPELLIRYENEEAVDDSQLPKDRFSAERLKGVDSTLKIQPAELGDSAVYLCASSFKGELFFGEGSRLTVL.

This clone was observed a single time. The chain joins TRBV19 to TRBJ1-2; D ambiguous. Trimming cost V 5 bases and J 7 bases, with 14 bases left between them. CDR1 LNHDA and CDR2 SQIVND come from the germline V gene (reference sequence). This CDR3 is 13 amino acids long. The CDR3 DNA follows: TGTGCCAGTAGTCTTCTACCGGGAAGTGGCTACACCTTC. It codes for CASSLLPGSGYTF.

The rearrangement uses TRBV5-6 and TRBJ1-1, with D maybe TRBD1 (5 bases). The V end lost 3 bases, the J end lost 4 bases, and 13 bases lay between the germline ends. The CDR3 runs to 14 residues. Per the germline V gene, CDR1 is SGHDT and CDR2 is YYEEEE. The CDR3 nucleotides read TGTGCCAGCAGCTGGACACAATGGGGCACTGAAGCTTTCTTT. It encodes CASSWTQWGTEAFF.

This sequence joins TRBV27 and TRBJ2-1, with TRBD2 identical over 7 bases. V shed 4 bases and J 4 bases; nucleotides not matched to a gene: 4. Germline-derived CDR1 and CDR2 are MNHEY and SMNVEV (reference sequence). CDR3 length: 14 amino acids. For the CDR3, the DNA is TGTGCCAGCAGTTCCGGGACTACGTACAATGAGCAGTTCTTC. Protein: CASSSGTTYNEQFF.